This is a list of T cell receptor beta chains from one sample in a study of response to subunit inactivated influenza vaccine. TCRdb used MiXCR to reprocess the RT-PCR reads, holding one entry per CDR3 protein. Seen here are more than 500,000 distinct CDR3 sequences, roughly 12% observed once, and the top ten hold 9.5% to 11%. This sample was also put to use in a study of T cells expressing NK-cell markers.

The sample consisted of PBMCs from blood, taken on the day of vaccination. The source of these receptors is a man aged 45-60 years who received an inactivated influenza vaccine. CDR3s include the opening cysteine and the closing phenylalanine or tryptophan. A D gene is named only where the DNA matches it firmly. Where a row states a size, it is once, few, many or the class of an expanded clone; other rows omit it.

TRBD1 | TRBJ1-2 | . | TRBV7-9 | CASSSQVGDRGGGYTF | TGTGCCAGCAGTTCCCAAGTTGGGGACAGAGGAGGTGGCTACACCTTC
TRBD2 | TRBJ2-5 | few | TRBV6-1 | CAISEARGTSGNIMQYF | TGTGCCATCAGTGAAGCAAGGGGGACTAGCGGAAACATCATGCAGTACTTC
. | TRBJ2-7 | . | TRBV5-1 | CASSLYVGSEQYF | TGCGCCAGCAGCTTGTATGTAGGGAGCGAGCAGTACTTC
. | TRBJ2-1 | . | TRBV7-9 | CASSLALGGINEQFF | TGTGCCAGCAGCTTAGCACTGGGGGGAATCAATGAGCAGTTCTTC
TRBD1 | TRBJ2-7 | once | TRBV5-5 | CASSLARDRFPYEQYF | TGTGCCAGCAGCTTGGCCAGGGACAGGTTCCCCTACGAGCAGTACTTC
TRBD2 | TRBJ2-1 | few | TRBV7-2 | CASSSTGAGVSEQFF | TGTGCCAGCAGCTCCACGGGCGCGGGAGTGAGTGAGCAGTTCTTC
TRBD1 | TRBJ1-2 | many | TRBV29-1 | CSVDRGDYGYTF | TGCAGCGTTGACAGGGGGGACTATGGCTACACCTTC
. | TRBJ1-3 | few | TRBV7-9 | CASSLVAGNTIYF | TGTGCCAGCAGCTTAGTAGCTGGAAACACCATATATTTT
TRBD2 | TRBJ2-5 | many | TRBV5-1 | CASGLAGFQETQYF | TGCGCCAGCGGACTAGCGGGATTCCAAGAGACCCAGTACTTC
. | TRBJ2-3 | . | TRBV5-1 | CASTRRVFADTQYF | TGCGCCAGCACTCGCCGGGTTTTCGCAGATACGCAGTATTTT
. | TRBJ2-7 | many | TRBV3-1 | CASSPDTGVYEQYF | TGTGCCAGCAGCCCAGACACGGGAGTCTACGAGCAGTACTTC
. | TRBJ2-6 | . | TRBV28 | CASTTGGSGANVLTF | TGTGCCAGCACCACCGGGGGCTCTGGGGCCAACGTCCTGACTTTC
. | TRBJ1-2 | few | TRBV28 | CASRKGPAGYTF | TGTGCCAGCAGAAAGGGGCCGGCTGGCTACACCTTC
. | TRBJ2-7 | . | TRBV6-5 | CASSYSSRSTYEQYF | TGTGCCAGCAGTTACTCGAGTCGGAGCACCTACGAGCAGTACTTC
. | TRBJ2-7 | . | TRBV12-3/TRBV12-4 | CASSLRVGRAYEQYF | TGTGCCAGCAGTTTACGGGTTGGGCGGGCCTACGAGCAGTACTTC
. | TRBJ1-3 | . | TRBV4-3 | CASSQAYSGNTIYF | TGCGCCAGCAGCCAAGCATACTCTGGAAACACCATATATTTT
. | TRBJ2-7 | many | TRBV3-1 | CASSQGRGYEQYF | TGTGCCAGCAGCCAAGGGCGGGGTTACGAGCAGTACTTC
. | TRBJ2-4 | . | TRBV9 | CASSVAVDLGRAIQYF | TGTGCCAGCAGCGTAGCGGTCGATTTGGGTCGTGCCATTCAGTACTTC
TRBD2 | TRBJ2-1 | few | TRBV29-1 | CSVVWTSGYNEQFF | TGCAGCGTTGTGTGGACTAGCGGATACAATGAGCAGTTCTTC
. | TRBJ2-2 | . | TRBV11-2 | CASSHLGELFF | TGTGCCAGCAGCCATCTCGGGGAGCTGTTTTTT
TRBD2 | TRBJ2-5 | . | TRBV4-1 | CASSLTPGLRGETQYF | TGCGCCAGCAGCCTTACTCCGGGACTAAGGGGAGAGACCCAGTACTTC
TRBD2 | TRBJ2-3 | few | TRBV9 | CASTLGLARADTQYF | TGTGCCAGCACCCTTGGACTAGCCCGGGCAGATACGCAGTATTTT
. | TRBJ2-3 | . | TRBV28 | CASPPRGGSPDTQYF | TGTGCCAGCCCGCCCCGGGGAGGTTCCCCAGATACGCAGTATTTT
TRBD2 | TRBJ2-7 | few | TRBV28 | CASSIAGGYEQYF | TGTGCCAGCAGCATAGCGGGAGGGTACGAGCAGTACTTC
TRBD2 | TRBJ2-7 | few | TRBV12-3/TRBV12-4 | CASSPPRLAGEQYF | TGTGCCAGCAGTCCGCCCCGACTAGCGGGTGAGCAGTACTTC
. | TRBJ2-7 | many | TRBV5-1 | CASSPGSAEQYF | TGCGCCAGCAGCCCCGGTTCGGCCGAGCAGTACTTC
. | TRBJ1-3 | . | TRBV28 | CASIPATGGNTIYF | TGTGCCAGCATCCCGGCAACCGGAGGAAACACCATATATTTT
. | TRBJ1-2 | . | TRBV6-1 | CASSPRAPNYGYTF | TGTGCCAGCAGTCCCCGGGCTCCAAACTATGGCTACACCTTC
. | TRBJ1-4 | . | TRBV18 | CASSPAGLGNEKLFF | TGTGCCAGCTCACCAGCTGGGCTCGGTAATGAAAAACTGTTTTTT
TRBD2 | TRBJ2-5 | few | TRBV18 | CASSPPGLAGLETQYF | TGTGCCAGCTCACCACCGGGACTAGCGGGATTGGAGACCCAGTACTTC
TRBD1 | TRBJ2-7 | few | TRBV11-2 | CASSPRTGSTYEQYF | TGTGCCAGCAGCCCAAGGACAGGGTCGACCTACGAGCAGTACTTC
. | TRBJ2-5 | few | TRBV7-2 | CASRGTFQETQYF | TGTGCCAGCAGGGGGACATTCCAAGAGACCCAGTACTTC
TRBD1 | TRBJ2-7 | few | TRBV2 | CASSADRDRGLYEQYF | TGTGCCAGCAGTGCAGACCGGGACAGGGGGCTCTACGAGCAGTACTTC
TRBD1 | TRBJ2-2 | . | TRBV15 | CATSVQGVYTGELFF | TGTGCCACCAGCGTCCAGGGGGTTTACACCGGGGAGCTGTTTTTT
TRBD2 | TRBJ2-7 | many | TRBV7-2 | CASRAGGGEQYF | TGTGCCAGCAGAGCGGGAGGAGGTGAGCAGTACTTC
. | TRBJ2-3 | . | TRBV6-2/TRBV6-3 | CASSYLTDTQYF | TGTGCCAGCAGTTACCTCACAGATACGCAGTATTTT
TRBD2 | TRBJ2-2 | once | TRBV28 | CASSSGTSGRTGELFF | TGTGCCAGCAGTTCGGGGACTAGCGGGAGGACCGGGGAGCTGTTTTTT
. | TRBJ2-1 | . | TRBV18 | CASSPPGIGDNEQFF | TGTGCCAGCTCACCACCCGGGATAGGGGACAATGAGCAGTTCTTC
. | TRBJ2-7 | . | TRBV30 | CAWNQGDYEQYF | TGTGCCTGGAACCAAGGGGACTACGAGCAGTACTTC
TRBD1 | TRBJ1-2 | few | TRBV5-1 | CASSSGTGQADYGYTF | TGCGCCAGCAGCTCCGGGACAGGGCAGGCGGACTATGGCTACACCTTC
. | TRBJ1-1 | many | TRBV29-1 | CSVGMETEAFF | TGCAGCGTTGGGATGGAGACTGAAGCTTTCTTT
. | TRBJ1-2 | few | TRBV5-6 | CASSSTLWGYGYTF | TGTGCCAGCAGCTCGACCCTTTGGGGCTATGGCTACACCTTC
TRBD1 | TRBJ2-1 | . | TRBV6-1 | CASRSGQIYNEQFF | TGTGCCAGCAGATCGGGACAGATTTACAATGAGCAGTTCTTC
TRBD1 | TRBJ2-2 | . | TRBV5-1 | CASWGQGYAGELFF | TGCGCCAGCTGGGGACAGGGCTACGCCGGGGAGCTGTTTTTT
TRBD1 | TRBJ1-2 | . | TRBV4-2 | CASSQDWTGSYGYTF | TGTGCCAGCAGCCAAGACTGGACAGGTTCGTATGGCTACACCTTC
TRBD1 | TRBJ2-3 | few | TRBV3-1 | CASSQRRGTGTTTQYF | TGTGCCAGCAGCCAACGGAGGGGGACAGGAACCACCACGCAGTATTTT
. | TRBJ2-2 | few | TRBV27 | CASSLGRLTGELFF | TGTGCCAGCAGTTTAGGCCGACTCACGGGGGAGCTGTTTTTT
. | TRBJ2-1 | few | TRBV9 | CASSVVPLSYNEQFF | TGTGCCAGCAGCGTAGTCCCTCTTAGCTACAATGAGCAGTTCTTC
TRBD2 | TRBJ2-1 | few | TRBV20-1 | CSATGTSSYEQFF | TGCAGTGCTACCGGGACTAGCAGCTATGAGCAGTTCTTC
. | TRBJ2-2 | many | TRBV12-3/TRBV12-4 | CASSGDAGRGTGELFF | TGTGCCAGCAGCGGGGACGCGGGCAGAGGGACCGGGGAGCTGTTTTTT
. | TRBJ1-1 | few | TRBV29-1 | CSVEWTGNTEAFF | TGCAGCGTTGAGTGGACTGGGAACACTGAAGCTTTCTTT
TRBD2 | TRBJ2-5 | . | TRBV11-2 | CASTRVGGGAGETQYF | TGTGCCAGCACCCGTGTCGGCGGGGGGGCCGGGGAGACCCAGTACTTC
TRBD1 | TRBJ2-3 | many | TRBV12-3/TRBV12-4 | CASTPFSGTGEADTQYF | TGTGCCAGCACCCCCTTTTCCGGGACAGGGGAAGCAGATACGCAGTATTTT
. | TRBJ1-4 | . | TRBV2 | CASSDLLSPTNEKLFF | TGTGCCAGCAGTGATTTACTCTCCCCCACTAATGAAAAACTGTTTTTT
. | TRBJ2-1 | few | TRBV5-1 | CASSLRDGSSDWNNEQFF | TGCGCCAGCAGCTTGCGGGATGGATCCTCAGACTGGAATAATGAGCAGTTCTTC